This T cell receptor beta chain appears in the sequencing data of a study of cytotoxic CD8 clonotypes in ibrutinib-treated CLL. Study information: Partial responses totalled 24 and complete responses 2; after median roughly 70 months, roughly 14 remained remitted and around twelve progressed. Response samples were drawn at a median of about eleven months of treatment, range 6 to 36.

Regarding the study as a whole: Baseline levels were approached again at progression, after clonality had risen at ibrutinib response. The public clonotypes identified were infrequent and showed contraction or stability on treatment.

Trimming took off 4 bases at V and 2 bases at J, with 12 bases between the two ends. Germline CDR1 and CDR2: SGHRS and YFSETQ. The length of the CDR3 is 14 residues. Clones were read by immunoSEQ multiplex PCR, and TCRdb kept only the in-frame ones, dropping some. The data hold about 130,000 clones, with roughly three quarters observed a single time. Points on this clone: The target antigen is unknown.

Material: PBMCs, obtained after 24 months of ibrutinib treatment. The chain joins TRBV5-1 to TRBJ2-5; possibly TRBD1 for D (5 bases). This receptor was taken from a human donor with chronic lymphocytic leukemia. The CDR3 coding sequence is TGCGCCAGCAGCACCGTGGGGCTACAAGAGACCCAGTACTTC. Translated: CASSTVGLQETQYF.